A single sample gave rise to the 8 T cell receptor beta chains below, sequenced in a study of shared clonotypes between healthy human individuals. Sequencing used immunoSEQ multiplex PCR; TCRdb keeps in-frame clones, though not all of them. The sample contains approximately 1.5 million clones, around 98% of which appear only once. The sequenced sample was naive CD4+ T cells sorted from blood. The subset here: CD45RA+ positively selected. The receptor set was obtained from a man younger than 45 in good health.

This sequence joins TRBV5-1 and TRBJ1-2, with TRBD1 matching over 11 bases. The CDR3 spans 14 residues. Per germline, CDR1 SGHRS and CDR2 YFSETQ. V shed 4 bases, J shed 6 bases, and the junction held 5 bases outside the gene matches. The CDR3 protein is CASSRDRGTDGYTF. CDR3 nucleotide sequence: TGCGCCAGCAGCCGGGACAGGGGGACGGATGGCTACACCTTC.

This clone was counted a single time. The J gene is TRBJ1-1, the V gene TRBV11-3; possible D gene TRBD1, 5 bases. Germline CDR1 is SGHNT and CDR2 is YENEEA. Trimming took 3 bases from V and 9 from J, leaving 11 bases between them. The CDR3 loop spans 12 amino acids. Written as DNA, the CDR3 is TGTGCCAGCAGCTTTCAGGGCGAGAAAGCTTTCTTT. This codes for CASSFQGEKAFF.

The chain carries TRBV19 and TRBJ1-1; 9 positions match TRBD1. V dropped 4 bases and J dropped 4; count of bases not matched to a gene: 7. The CDR3 has 15 amino acids. Germline-derived CDR1 and CDR2 are LNHDA and SQIVND (reference sequence). The DNA of the CDR3 is TGTGCCAGTAGTACCTTACAGGGGGCCGGCACTGAAGCTTTCTTT. Translation: CASSTLQGAGTEAFF.

The chain is built from TRBV5-4 and TRBJ2-1; 8 positions agree with TRBD1. With 3 bases clipped from V and 3 bases from J, the junction kept 8 bases outside the gene matches. The germline V gene encodes CDR1 SGHNT and CDR2 YYREEE (reference sequence). This CDR3 has 16 residues. The CDR3 sequence is CASSWRDRGGYNEQFF. The CDR3 nucleotides read TGTGCCAGCAGCTGGAGAGACAGGGGTGGCTACAATGAGCAGTTCTTC.

The chain combines TRBV11-3 with TRBJ2-1, with TRBD2 identical over 8 bases. Trimming cost V 2 bases and J 4 bases; bases outside gene matches: 4. The germline V gene encodes CDR1 SGHNT and CDR2 YENEEA. The CDR3 is made up of 15 amino acids. CDR3 residues: CASSLLAGSYNEQFF. The CDR3 DNA is TGTGCCAGCAGCTTACTAGCGGGCTCATACAATGAGCAGTTCTTC.

The genes are TRBV18 and TRBJ2-2, with 8 bases aligning to TRBD1. CDR3 length equals 16 residues. Germline CDR1 and CDR2: KGHSH and LQKENI. V was clipped by 5 bases and J by 4 bases; unmatched bases: 9. The CDR3 bases are TGTGCCAGCTCAGCAAGCAGGGGGCCGGGCACCGGGGAGCTGTTTTTT. Its translation: CASSASRGPGTGELFF.

CDR3 sequence reads: CASSLVGGTGDGYTF. The CDR3 DNA is TGTGCCAGCAGCTTAGTTGGCGGGACAGGGGATGGCTACACCTTC. This chain connects TRBV7-9 to TRBJ1-2, with 10 bases fitting TRBD1. J lost 6 bases, V lost 1 base, and 5 bases had no gene match. Germline V lookup: CDR1 SEHNR, CDR2 FQNEAQ (reference sequence). The CDR3 is 15 residues long. Full variable domain (missing parts from reference TRBV7-9 and TRBJ1-2): DTGVSQNPRHKITKRGQNVTFRCDPISEHNRLYWYRQTLGQGPEFLTYFQNEAQLEKSRLLSDRFSAERPKGSFSTLEIQRTEQGDSAMYLCASSLVGGTGDGYTFGSGTRLTVV.

This clone was detected only once. The CDR3 nucleotides read TGTGCCACCCGGAGGGAAAGCGGCTACACAGATACGCAGTATTTT. Protein product: CATRRESGYTDTQYF. The V and J genes are TRBV11-1 and TRBJ2-3; D perhaps matches TRBD2 (6 bases). The germline V gene encodes CDR1 SGHAT and CDR2 FQDESV (reference sequence). The CDR3 loop spans 15 amino acids. Trimming shortened V by 10 bases and J by 2 bases, and 19 bases separated the two germline ends.